The 17 T cell receptor beta chains listed next were all sequenced from one sample in a study of human CD8 memory T cell subsets. Libraries of TCR beta chains were produced by 5' RACE (UMI-labeled). TCRdb re-analyzed the 5' RACE reads; it lists each CDR3 protein once, without DNA. The table gives 9,000 to 10,000 distinct CDR3 sequences; the top ten clones make up about 22% of it. The sequenced sample was CD8+ T cells from PBMCs. All receptors come from a human donor in good health.

V is TRBV15 and J is TRBJ1-1; without DNA, the TCRdb call of TRBD1 cannot be checked. The CDR3 length is 15 residues. Germline V gene lookup returns CDR1 LNHNV and CDR2 YYDKDF (reference sequence). CDR3 loop: CATSIKQGAGTEAFF.

This chain connects TRBV7-2 to TRBJ2-2; TCRdb's assignment of TRBD2 cannot be checked, as there is no DNA. The germline V gene encodes CDR1 SGHTA and CDR2 FQGNSA. The CDR3 spans 18 residues. CDR3 residues: CASSLGVGDYVITGELFF.

The V gene is TRBV5-1, the J gene TRBJ2-7. The CDR3 extends over 12 amino acids. Germline-derived CDR1 and CDR2 are SGHRS and YFSETQ. CDR3 protein: CASSSKKGEQYF.

The V gene is TRBV7-2, the J gene TRBJ2-4; checking the TCRdb D call of TRBD2 is not possible without DNA. CDR3 length: 14 amino acids. The germline V gene has CDR1 SGHTA and CDR2 FQGNSA. The CDR3: CASSLTALKNIQYF.

This chain joins TRBV3-2 and TRBJ2-7; TCRdb proposes TRBD2, but this gene call is untestable without DNA. TRBV3-2 is annotated as a pseudogene. This CDR3 has 17 residues. The CDR3 is CASSLKARRGGMYEQYF.

The chain's CDR3 is CASSLGSGFRSGRFQETQYF. This chain links TRBV7-8 with TRBJ2-5. Germline loops: CDR1 SGHVS, CDR2 FQNEAQ. This CDR3 spans 20 amino acids.

The V and J genes are TRBV4-3 and TRBJ1-2; TCRdb's D gene call, TRBD1, goes unchecked for lack of DNA. Germline CDR1 is LGHNA and CDR2 is YSLEER. The CDR3 spans 15 residues. The chain's CDR3 is CASSQDRGYNYGYTF.

The chain employs TRBV29-1 and TRBJ2-2; TCRdb's D call of TRBD1 is untestable without DNA. This CDR3 is built from 14 residues. Germline CDR1 and CDR2: SQVTM and ANQGSEA. CDR3: CSVLKGTNTGELFF.

J is TRBJ2-1 and V is TRBV6-5; TCRdb outputs TRBD2, but without DNA this stays unchecked. The CDR3 has 16 residues. Germline V gene sequence: CDR1 MNHEY, CDR2 SVGAGI. CDR3: CASSYTSAGGPSEQFF.

The chain uses TRBV7-7 and TRBJ2-5; TCRdb proposes TRBD2, but this gene call is untestable without DNA. Germline V gives CDR1 SSHAT, CDR2 FNYEAQ (reference sequence). There are 15 residues in the CDR3. CDR3 amino acids: CASSNRAGAQETQYF.

J is TRBJ2-3 and V is TRBV6-2 or TRBV6-3; TCRdb picks TRBD2, but there is no DNA to check that call. CDR1 is MNHEY, CDR2 SVGEGT, per germline. The CDR3 is 16 amino acids. The CDR3 loop reads CASSLTSGGGTDTQYF.

According to its frequency, this clonotype is medium-sized. The rearrangement joins TRBV10-3 to TRBJ2-7; TCRdb proposes TRBD1, but this gene call is untestable without DNA. The CDR3 loop spans 15 amino acids. Germline values: CDR1 ENHRY, CDR2 SYGVKD. CDR3 residues: CAISEPDRVGYEQYF.

The gene calls are TRBV7-2 and TRBJ2-1; the D call from TCRdb, TRBD2, cannot be confirmed without DNA. Germline CDR1 is SGHTA and CDR2 is FQGNSA. This CDR3 contains 15 residues. CDR3 protein: CASSYTSGPLNEQFF. Based on the CDR3 plus reference TRBV7-2 and TRBJ2-1, the full variable domain is GAGVSQSPSNKVTEKGKDVELRCDPISGHTALYWYRQSLGQGLEFLIYFQGNSAPDKSGLPSDRFSAERTGGSVSTLTIQRTQQEDSAVYLCASSYTSGPLNEQFFGPGTRLTVL.

This rearrangement joins TRBV27 to TRBJ1-2; TCRdb gives TRBD1 as the D gene, but with no DNA this cannot be confirmed. The CDR3 has 15 residues. CDR1 and CDR2 (germline): MNHEY, SMNVEV (reference sequence). The chain's CDR3 is CASSLQGLPDWGYTF.

This clonotype is classed as medium-sized by frequency. The rearrangement joins TRBV5-1 to TRBJ2-1; no DNA is available, so the TRBD1 call from TCRdb remains unchecked. CDR3 length: 14 amino acids. Germline V CDR1 and CDR2: SGHRS, YFSETQ. The CDR3 loop reads CASASGTGLNEQFF.

The CDR3 protein is CASSGKTPSGELFF. V and J are TRBV13 and TRBJ2-2. The CDR3 extends over 14 amino acids. Germline V lookup: CDR1 PRHDT, CDR2 FYEKMQ (reference sequence).

This sequence joins TRBV6-4 and TRBJ1-1. The germline V gene has CDR1 MRHNA and CDR2 SNTAGT. This CDR3 region has 14 residues. CDR3 sequence reads: CASSERAENTEAFF.